These T cell receptor beta chains were read from a single sample in a study of post-analysis software for immune sequencing data. Via MiXCR, TCRdb re-called the PCR reads, giving one row per CDR3 protein. The sample carries 450,000 to 700,000 distinct CDR3 sequences, about 40% recorded once. Sample: blood. All receptors derive from a girl aged 10-17 years with multiple sclerosis. The CDR3 runs from the conserved cysteine through the conserved F or W. The order of the fields is J gene, clone size, V gene, D gene, CDR3 DNA, CDR3 protein. A D gene is named only where the DNA matches it firmly. Only some rows state a clone size, as once, few, many or a class for expanded clones.

j_gene: TRBJ1-5
abundance: .
v_gene: TRBV7-6
d_gene: .
CDR3nt: TGTGCCAGCAGCCTAACTTTGGGGGATCAGCCCCAGCATTTT
CDR3aa: CASSLTLGDQPQHF

j_gene: TRBJ2-1
abundance: few
v_gene: TRBV5-8
d_gene: .
CDR3nt: TGTGCCAGCAGCTTGTGGGCAGGGGCCTCCTACAATGAGCAGTTCTTC
CDR3aa: CASSLWAGASYNEQFF

j_gene: TRBJ2-1
abundance: once
v_gene: TRBV6-5
d_gene: TRBD1
CDR3nt: TGTGCCAGCAGGGGACAGGCTGACTACAATGAGCAGTTCTTC
CDR3aa: CASRGQADYNEQFF

j_gene: TRBJ1-1
abundance: few
v_gene: TRBV5-1
d_gene: .
CDR3nt: TGCGCCAGCAGCTTGGTAGGGGTTGGGGAAAAAGCTTTCTTT
CDR3aa: CASSLVGVGEKAFF

j_gene: TRBJ2-5
abundance: few
v_gene: TRBV7-2
d_gene: .
CDR3nt: TGTGCCAGCAGCTTTCCCCGGGCCTACCAAGAGACCCAGTACTTC
CDR3aa: CASSFPRAYQETQYF

j_gene: TRBJ1-2
abundance: .
v_gene: TRBV20-1
d_gene: .
CDR3nt: TGCAGTGCTAGGGGACCGGGACACAACTATGGCTACACCTTC
CDR3aa: CSARGPGHNYGYTF

j_gene: TRBJ1-2
abundance: few
v_gene: TRBV5-1
d_gene: TRBD1
CDR3nt: TGCGCCAGCAGCCCCATTGACAGGGGCTATGGCTACACCTTC
CDR3aa: CASSPIDRGYGYTF

j_gene: TRBJ1-4
abundance: .
v_gene: TRBV5-1
d_gene: .
CDR3nt: TGCGCCAGCAGCCCGACAGTCGCTGGCGAAAAACTGTTTTTT
CDR3aa: CASSPTVAGEKLFF

j_gene: TRBJ2-1
abundance: .
v_gene: TRBV5-1
d_gene: TRBD2
CDR3nt: TGCGCCAGCAGCTTGGTAAGAGCGGGAGGGGTCCACAATGAGCAGTTCTTC
CDR3aa: CASSLVRAGGVHNEQFF

j_gene: TRBJ2-7
abundance: few
v_gene: TRBV6-5
d_gene: .
CDR3nt: TGTGCCAGCAGTTACACCGGGATCCACTCCTACGAGCAGTACTTC
CDR3aa: CASSYTGIHSYEQYF

j_gene: TRBJ2-1
abundance: once
v_gene: TRBV7-2
d_gene: TRBD2
CDR3nt: TGTGCCAGCAAACGGCGGGGGTTTTACAATGAGCAGTTCTTC
CDR3aa: CASKRRGFYNEQFF

j_gene: TRBJ2-3
abundance: few
v_gene: TRBV4-1
d_gene: .
CDR3nt: TGCGCCAGCAGCCAAGTCGCGGTGGGAACAGATACGCAGTATTTT
CDR3aa: CASSQVAVGTDTQYF

j_gene: TRBJ2-7
abundance: few
v_gene: TRBV7-9
d_gene: TRBD1
CDR3nt: TGTGCCAGCAGCTTAGCGGGGACAGATCACTACGAGCAGTACTTC
CDR3aa: CASSLAGTDHYEQYF

j_gene: TRBJ1-1
abundance: .
v_gene: TRBV6-6
d_gene: .
CDR3nt: TGTGCCAGCAGGGACGTGGAGAACACTGAAGCTTTCTTT
CDR3aa: CASRDVENTEAFF

j_gene: TRBJ2-5
abundance: few
v_gene: TRBV7-6
d_gene: TRBD1
CDR3nt: TGTGCCAGCAGCTTTGCCGCAAGACAGGGGTCGGATGAGACCCAGTACTTC
CDR3aa: CASSFAARQGSDETQYF

j_gene: TRBJ2-1
abundance: .
v_gene: TRBV12-3/TRBV12-4
d_gene: .
CDR3nt: TGTGCCAGCAGTTTGTCCGGGACCACCTCCTACAATGAGCAGTTCTTC
CDR3aa: CASSLSGTTSYNEQFF

j_gene: TRBJ2-7
abundance: .
v_gene: TRBV29-1
d_gene: .
CDR3nt: TGCAGCGTTCAACGTAGGGACCGGAACGAGCAGTACTTC
CDR3aa: CSVQRRDRNEQYF

j_gene: TRBJ2-7
abundance: .
v_gene: TRBV3-1
d_gene: .
CDR3nt: TGTGCCAGCAGTCTTGGACTCCCGGGCGTCTCCTACGAGCAGTACTTC
CDR3aa: CASSLGLPGVSYEQYF

j_gene: TRBJ1-5
abundance: .
v_gene: TRBV5-1
d_gene: .
CDR3nt: TGCGCCAGCAGCTTGGAACCCAGGGGAGGTAATCAGCCCCAGCATTTT
CDR3aa: CASSLEPRGGNQPQHF

j_gene: TRBJ1-5
abundance: .
v_gene: TRBV3-1
d_gene: .
CDR3nt: TGTGCCAGCAGCCAAGGCGGGGCTAGCAATCAGCCCCAGCATTTT
CDR3aa: CASSQGGASNQPQHF

j_gene: TRBJ2-1
abundance: .
v_gene: TRBV5-6
d_gene: TRBD2
CDR3nt: TGTGCCAGCAGCTTGGATATTAGGACTAGCGGGAGGCAGTTCTTC
CDR3aa: CASSLDIRTSGRQFF

j_gene: TRBJ2-7
abundance: few
v_gene: TRBV15
d_gene: .
CDR3nt: TGTGCCACCAGCAGGACTAGAAATGCTGGCGAGCAGTACTTC
CDR3aa: CATSRTRNAGEQYF

j_gene: TRBJ2-5
abundance: .
v_gene: TRBV10-3
d_gene: TRBD2
CDR3nt: TGTGCCATCAGTGAGTCGGGCGGGAGCTCAGAGACCCAGTACTTC
CDR3aa: CAISESGGSSETQYF

j_gene: TRBJ2-4
abundance: few
v_gene: TRBV6-2/TRBV6-3
d_gene: .
CDR3nt: TGTGCCAGCAGTTACTCGATATGGGCCAAAAACATTCAGTACTTC
CDR3aa: CASSYSIWAKNIQYF

j_gene: TRBJ2-7
abundance: many
v_gene: TRBV29-1
d_gene: TRBD2
CDR3nt: TGCAGCGTTCGTAGCGGGGGGCAGACCTACGAGCAGTACTTC
CDR3aa: CSVRSGGQTYEQYF

j_gene: TRBJ1-4
abundance: .
v_gene: TRBV12-3/TRBV12-4
d_gene: .
CDR3nt: TGTGCCAGCAGCCCCGCGTTTGCAGGGTCAAGTGAAAAACTGTTTTTT
CDR3aa: CASSPAFAGSSEKLFF

j_gene: TRBJ2-5
abundance: .
v_gene: TRBV7-2
d_gene: TRBD2
CDR3nt: TGTGCCAGCAGCTTAGCGGGGGGGGTGAATGAGCAGTACTTC
CDR3aa: CASSLAGGVNEQYF

j_gene: TRBJ2-4
abundance: few
v_gene: TRBV4-1
d_gene: TRBD1
CDR3nt: TGCGCCAGCAGCCTTTTGGGGACAGGGGACATTCAGTACTTC
CDR3aa: CASSLLGTGDIQYF

j_gene: TRBJ2-5
abundance: .
v_gene: TRBV20-1
d_gene: .
CDR3nt: TGCAGCGCATTACAGGGAGGGACCCAGGAGACCCAGTACTTC
CDR3aa: CSALQGGTQETQYF

j_gene: TRBJ1-1
abundance: few
v_gene: TRBV6-2/TRBV6-3
d_gene: .
CDR3nt: TGTGCCAGCAGTTACCAACCCAAGGTTAATAACACTGAAGCTTTCTTT
CDR3aa: CASSYQPKVNNTEAFF

j_gene: TRBJ2-3
abundance: .
v_gene: TRBV11-2
d_gene: TRBD2
CDR3nt: TGTGCCAGCAGCTTAGGCCTAGCGGGAGTTACAGATACGCAGTATTTT
CDR3aa: CASSLGLAGVTDTQYF

j_gene: TRBJ2-1
abundance: few
v_gene: TRBV12-3/TRBV12-4
d_gene: TRBD2
CDR3nt: TGTGCCAGCAGTCATACTAGCGGGAGGTACAATGAGCAGTTCTTC
CDR3aa: CASSHTSGRYNEQFF

j_gene: TRBJ1-2
abundance: few
v_gene: TRBV6-4
d_gene: .
CDR3nt: TGTGCCAGCAGTGACTCAGGGAGCCCCGGAGATGGCTACACCTTC
CDR3aa: CASSDSGSPGDGYTF

j_gene: TRBJ2-7
abundance: few
v_gene: TRBV6-5
d_gene: TRBD1
CDR3nt: TGTGCCAGCAGCCCCGGGACAGGGTATACCTACGAGCAGTACTTC
CDR3aa: CASSPGTGYTYEQYF

j_gene: TRBJ2-5
abundance: .
v_gene: TRBV2
d_gene: .
CDR3nt: TGTGCCAGCAGTGAAATATTGTCGCAAGGAGAGACCCAGTACTTC
CDR3aa: CASSEILSQGETQYF

j_gene: TRBJ2-1
abundance: .
v_gene: TRBV7-6
d_gene: .
CDR3nt: TGTGCCAGCAGCTCGCCAATCCCAGGGAAGTCCTACAATGAGCAGTTCTTC
CDR3aa: CASSSPIPGKSYNEQFF

j_gene: TRBJ2-3
abundance: .
v_gene: TRBV20-1
d_gene: .
CDR3nt: TGCAGTGCTAGAAGGGGGGGGGCCCTAGATACGCAGTATTTT
CDR3aa: CSARRGGALDTQYF

j_gene: TRBJ1-2
abundance: .
v_gene: TRBV5-1
d_gene: .
CDR3nt: TGCGCCAGCAGCTCGCCCGCGAGGACTGGTGATGGTGGCTACACCTTC
CDR3aa: CASSSPARTGDGGYTF

j_gene: TRBJ1-2
abundance: many
v_gene: TRBV5-1
d_gene: .
CDR3nt: TGCGCCAGCAGCTCGACAGGCTATGGCTACACCTTC
CDR3aa: CASSSTGYGYTF

j_gene: TRBJ1-1
abundance: .
v_gene: TRBV5-1
d_gene: .
CDR3nt: TGCGCCAGCAGCTTGGCGCATGTCACCACTGAAGCTTTCTTT
CDR3aa: CASSLAHVTTEAFF

j_gene: TRBJ1-2
abundance: .
v_gene: TRBV6-4
d_gene: TRBD1
CDR3nt: TGTGCCAGCAGTGACCCAAAGACAGGGTCAAACTATGGCTACACCTTC
CDR3aa: CASSDPKTGSNYGYTF

j_gene: TRBJ2-7
abundance: once
v_gene: TRBV7-9
d_gene: .
CDR3nt: TGTGCCAGCAGCTTTAGCAGGAGGGCTGGCGAGCAGTACTTC
CDR3aa: CASSFSRRAGEQYF

j_gene: TRBJ2-1
abundance: .
v_gene: TRBV6-5
d_gene: TRBD1
CDR3nt: TGTGCCAGCAGTCGGGACAGGGCTTATGAGCAGTTCTTC
CDR3aa: CASSRDRAYEQFF

j_gene: TRBJ2-3
abundance: .
v_gene: TRBV20-1
d_gene: TRBD1
CDR3nt: TGCAGTGCCCTGGATGCGGGACAGGGTCTGTATTTT
CDR3aa: CSALDAGQGLYF

j_gene: TRBJ1-2
abundance: .
v_gene: TRBV12-3/TRBV12-4
d_gene: .
CDR3nt: TGTGCCAGCAGTTTGAACAGGAACCGTGGCTACACCTTC
CDR3aa: CASSLNRNRGYTF

j_gene: TRBJ2-5
abundance: .
v_gene: TRBV4-1
d_gene: TRBD2
CDR3nt: TGCGCCAGCAGCCAAGGTTTCGGGGGGGCCCAAGAGACCCAGTACTTC
CDR3aa: CASSQGFGGAQETQYF

j_gene: TRBJ1-1
abundance: few
v_gene: TRBV27
d_gene: TRBD1
CDR3nt: TGTGCCAGCAGTTTACTCCCAGGGGGGGACACTGAAGCTTTCTTT
CDR3aa: CASSLLPGGDTEAFF

j_gene: TRBJ1-2
abundance: few
v_gene: TRBV29-1
d_gene: .
CDR3nt: TGCAGCGTGAACAGGGATAGGGGCTACACCTTC
CDR3aa: CSVNRDRGYTF

j_gene: TRBJ1-1
abundance: .
v_gene: TRBV12-5
d_gene: .
CDR3nt: TGTGCTAGTGGCAGAGAGAACACTGAAGCTTTCTTT
CDR3aa: CASGRENTEAFF